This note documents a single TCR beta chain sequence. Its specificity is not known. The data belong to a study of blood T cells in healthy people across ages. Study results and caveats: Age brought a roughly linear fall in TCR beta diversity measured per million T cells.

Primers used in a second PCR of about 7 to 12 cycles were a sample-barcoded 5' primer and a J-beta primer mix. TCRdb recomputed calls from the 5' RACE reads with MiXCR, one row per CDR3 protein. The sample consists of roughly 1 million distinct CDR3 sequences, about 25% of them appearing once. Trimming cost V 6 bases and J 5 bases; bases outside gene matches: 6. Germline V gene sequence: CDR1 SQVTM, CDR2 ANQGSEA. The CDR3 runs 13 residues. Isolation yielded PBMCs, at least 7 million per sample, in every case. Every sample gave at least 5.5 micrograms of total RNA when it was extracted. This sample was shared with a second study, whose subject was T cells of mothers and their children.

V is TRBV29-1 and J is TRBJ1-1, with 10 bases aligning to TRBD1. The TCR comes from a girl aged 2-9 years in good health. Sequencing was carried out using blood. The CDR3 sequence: CSVDMGQGTEAFF. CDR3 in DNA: TGCAGCGTGGATATGGGACAGGGGACTGAAGCTTTCTTT.